Sequencing of this T cell receptor (beta chain) was carried out in a study of tumor-infiltrating lymphocytes in localized non-small cell lung cancer. Of note for this clone: Its antigen is currently unknown.

Whole-study results and caveats: Immunotypes IM1 and IM2 had similar TCR-derived T-cell fractions. TCRbeta sequencing showed higher T cell infiltration in tumors than uninvolved lung. Technical variation could not be separated from intratumor heterogeneity here. Only some patients had TCR sequencing, depending on available tissue.

Clones were read by immunoSEQ multiplex PCR, and TCRdb kept only the in-frame ones, dropping some. Of 2,500 to 3,000 clones in the sample, roughly three quarters were seen once. V was trimmed by 1 base and J by 2 bases, leaving 15 bases between them. Germline V gene lookup returns CDR1 MGHRA and CDR2 YSYEKL. The CDR3 is made up of 16 amino acids. The genes are TRBV4-1 and TRBJ2-7; possible D gene TRBD1, 6 bases. Input material: uninvolved lung tissue not adjacent to the tumor. This clonotype was obtained from a human donor with non-small cell lung cancer. CDR3 bases: TGCGCCAGCAGCCAAGCCCCGGACAGAGAAACCTACGAGCAGTACTTC. Residues: CASSQAPDRETYEQYF.